Presented here are 10 T cell receptor beta chains from one specimen sequenced in a study of T cells in women clearing cervical HPV infection. Data came from immunoSEQ multiplex PCR; TCRdb stores just in-frame clones and leaves some out. The repertoire table contains roughly 23,000 clones. The specimen sequenced was blood buffy coat. The receptors originated from a woman aged 18-69 years with a cervical HPV16 infection that either progressed to CIN3+ or cleared (not recorded which).

In the case of this clone: Sequencing ends 3 residues short of the CDR3 end; the germline J gene provides the rest. V is TRBV5-1 and J is TRBJ1-2; D is undetermined. V was clipped by 0 bases and J by 5 bases, with 11 bases between them. CDR3 size: 14 residues. Germline loops: CDR1 SGHRS, CDR2 YFSETQ. The sequenced part of the CDR3 DNA is TGCGCCAGCAGCTTGGGAGAGGTTGCTTATGGC. It codes for CASSLGEVAYG. The whole CDR3 sequence is CASSLGEVAYGYTF.

Worth noting for this clone: The read ends 3 residues shy of where the CDR3 ends; the end is completed using the germline J gene. This sequence joins TRBV20-1 and TRBJ2-3, with D perhaps TRBD1 (6 bases). V was shortened by 5 bases and J by 3 bases, with 18 bases between the two germline ends. The CDR3 covers 15 residues. CDR1 and CDR2 from the germline V gene are DFQATT and SNEGSKA (reference sequence). This chain's CDR3 is CSALKLQGFTDTQYF. The CDR3 DNA, read in part, is TGCAGTGCTCTTAAACTCCAGGGGTTTACAGATACG.

Concerning this clone itself: The read comes to an end 3 residues before the CDR3 does, leaving the germline J gene to fill in the end. V gene TRBV30 combines with J gene TRBJ1-4; D is unresolved. Per germline, CDR1 GTSNPN and CDR2 SVGIG (reference sequence). The V gene lost 4 bases and the J gene lost 8 bases, with 14 bases spanning the gap. This CDR3 region has 13 residues. CDR3 sequence: CAWTARLGEKLFF. The CDR3 DNA, read in part, is TGTGCCTGGACAGCCAGGTTAGGAGAAAAA.

Note on this clone: The CDR3 end falls 3 residues outside the read, so it is completed with the germline J gene. The chain uses TRBV10-1 and TRBJ1-2; D is uncertain. The CDR3 loop spans 13 amino acids. Trimming took off 3 bases at V and 2 bases at J, with 7 bases between the two ends. Germline V gene data show CDR1 as WNHNN and CDR2 as SYGVQD (reference sequence). The DNA read from the CDR3 is TGCGCCAGCAGTGAAACCGGGAACTATGGC. Translation: CASSETGNYG. The whole CDR3 sequence is CASSETGNYGYTF.

Worth noting for this clone: Coverage ceases 3 residues before the CDR3 finishes, and the germline J gene fills in the end. The J gene is TRBJ2-4, the V gene TRBV5-4; D unresolved. The germline V gene has CDR1 SGHNT and CDR2 YYREEE (reference sequence). This CDR3 contains 14 residues. Between the trimmed V and J ends, which lost 2 bases and 0 bases, there was a span of 6 bases. CDR3 residues: CASSFAVAKNIQYF. CDR3 bases read: TGTGCCAGCAGCTTCGCGGTAGCCAAAAACATT.

Points on this clone: The read comes to an end 3 residues before the CDR3 does, leaving the germline J gene to fill in the end. This chain links TRBV9 with TRBJ1-4, with TRBD1 matching 8 bases. The CDR3 sequence is 14 residues long. Germline CDR1 reads SGDLS; CDR2 reads YYNGEE. Trimming took 7 bases from V and 4 from J; bases not matched to a gene: 6. CDR3 sequence reads: CASARTGLNEKLFF. The sequenced CDR3 bases are TGTGCCAGCGCACGGACAGGGCTTAATGAAAAA.

Regarding this clone: The read ends 3 residues before the CDR3 terminus; that terminus is restored from the germline J gene. The chain links TRBV2 to TRBJ2-1, with 8 bases identical to TRBD2. The ends lost 6 bases at V and 9 bases at J; junction bases unmatched: 7. The CDR3 runs to 13 residues. Per germline, CDR1 SNHLY and CDR2 FYNNEI. The CDR3: CASRVGGVSEQFF. The sequenced CDR3 bases are TGTGCCAGCAGAGTCGGGGGGGTTAGTGAG.

Concerning this clone: The DNA ends 3 residues before the CDR3 does, and the rest of the CDR3 is filled in from the germline J gene. V and J are TRBV28 and TRBJ1-1; 12 bases align to TRBD1. Looked up from germline, CDR1 is MDHEN and CDR2 is SYDVKM. This CDR3 has 16 residues. CDR3 in amino acids: CASSFITRDRGQGAFF. The CDR3 bases that were read are TGTGCCAGCAGTTTCATCACCCGGGACAGGGGGCAAGGA.

Regarding this clone: Read coverage stops 3 residues before the CDR3 terminus; the germline J gene supplies the remainder. The rearrangement joins TRBV18 to TRBJ2-1, with D tentatively TRBD1 (6 bases). Between the trimmed V and J ends, which lost 5 bases and 6 bases, there was a span of 8 bases. CDR1 and CDR2 (germline): KGHSH, LQKENI. The CDR3 sequence is 12 residues long. CDR3 residues: CASSKQGNEQFF. Incomplete CDR3 DNA: TGTGCCAGCTCAAAACAGGGCAATGAG.

About this clone itself: The read stops 3 residues short of the end of the CDR3; the missing end is completed from the germline J gene. J is TRBJ1-2 and V is TRBV7-9; 8 nucleotides agree with TRBD1. Germline V lookup: CDR1 SEHNR, CDR2 FQNEAQ (reference sequence). The length of the CDR3 is 12 residues. The part of the CDR3 DNA that was read is TGTGCCAGCAGCGGGACAGGCTACGAC. Translating gives CASSGTGYD. The complete CDR3 sequence is CASSGTGYDYTF. The full variable domain, its missing parts supplied by reference TRBV7-9 and TRBJ1-2, is DTGVSQNPRHKITKRGQNVTFRCDPISEHNRLYWYRQTLGQGPEFLTYFQNEAQLEKSRLLSDRFSAERPKGSFSTLEIQRTEQGDSAMYLCASSGTGYDYTFGSGTRLTVV.